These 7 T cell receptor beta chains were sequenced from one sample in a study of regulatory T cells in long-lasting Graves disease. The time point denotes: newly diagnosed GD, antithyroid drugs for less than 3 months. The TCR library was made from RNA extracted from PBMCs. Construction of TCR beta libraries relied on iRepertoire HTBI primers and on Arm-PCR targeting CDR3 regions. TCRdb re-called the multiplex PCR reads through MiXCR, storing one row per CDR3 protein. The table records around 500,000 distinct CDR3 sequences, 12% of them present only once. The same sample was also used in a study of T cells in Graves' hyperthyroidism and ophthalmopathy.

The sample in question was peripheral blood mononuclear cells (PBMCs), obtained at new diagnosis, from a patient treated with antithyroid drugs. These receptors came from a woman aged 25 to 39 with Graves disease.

The DNA of the CDR3 is TGCGCCAGCAGTGAGTGGTGGACCGGGGAGCTGTTTTTT. Its translation is CASSEWWTGELFF. V is TRBV10-1 and J is TRBJ2-2; D ambiguous. Trimming removed 1 base from V and 5 bases from J, with 5 bases in between. This CDR3 is built from 13 residues. Germline CDR1 WNHNN, CDR2 SYGVQD (reference sequence).

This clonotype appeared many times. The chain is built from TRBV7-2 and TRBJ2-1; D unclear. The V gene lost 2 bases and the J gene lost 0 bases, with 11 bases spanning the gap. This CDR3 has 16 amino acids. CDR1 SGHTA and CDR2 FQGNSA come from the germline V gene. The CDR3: CASSLRTHTSYNEQFF. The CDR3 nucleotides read TGTGCCAGCAGCTTACGGACCCACACCTCCTACAATGAGCAGTTCTTC.

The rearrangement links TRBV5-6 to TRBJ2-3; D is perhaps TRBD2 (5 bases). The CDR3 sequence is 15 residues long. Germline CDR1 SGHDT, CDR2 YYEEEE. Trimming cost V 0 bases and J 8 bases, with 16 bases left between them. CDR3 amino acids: CASSLGLLGKGTQYF. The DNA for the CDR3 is TGTGCCAGCAGCTTGGGACTACTCGGTAAAGGTACGCAGTATTTT.

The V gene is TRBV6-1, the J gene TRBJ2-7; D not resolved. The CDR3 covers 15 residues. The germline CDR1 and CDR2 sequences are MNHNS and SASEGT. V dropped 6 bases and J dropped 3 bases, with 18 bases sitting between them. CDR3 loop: CASRSGFSHYYEQYF. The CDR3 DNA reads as TGTGCCAGCAGATCCGGGTTTTCCCACTACTACGAGCAGTACTTC.

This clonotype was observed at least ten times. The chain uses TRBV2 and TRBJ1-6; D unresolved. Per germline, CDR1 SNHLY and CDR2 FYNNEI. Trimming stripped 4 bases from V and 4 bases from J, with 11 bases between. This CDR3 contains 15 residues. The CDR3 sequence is CASSAGAQYNSPLHF. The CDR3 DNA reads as TGTGCCAGCAGTGCGGGCGCACAGTATAATTCACCCCTCCACTTT.

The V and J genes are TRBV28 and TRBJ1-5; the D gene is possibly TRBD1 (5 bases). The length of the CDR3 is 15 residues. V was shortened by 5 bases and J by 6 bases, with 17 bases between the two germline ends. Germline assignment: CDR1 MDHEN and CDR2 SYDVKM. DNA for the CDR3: TGTGCCAGCAGTCCGACCCGGGGGAGGAGTCAGCCCCAGCATTTT. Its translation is CASSPTRGRSQPQHF. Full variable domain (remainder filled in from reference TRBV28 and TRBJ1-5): DVKVTQSSRYLVKRTGEKVFLECVQDMDHENMFWYRQDPGLGLRLIYFSYDVKMKEKGDIPEGYSVSREKKERFSLILESASTNQTSMYLCASSPTRGRSQPQHFGDGTRLSIL.

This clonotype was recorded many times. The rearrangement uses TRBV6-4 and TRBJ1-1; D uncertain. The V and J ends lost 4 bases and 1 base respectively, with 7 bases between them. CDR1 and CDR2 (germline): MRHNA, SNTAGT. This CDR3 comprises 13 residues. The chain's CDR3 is CASSADGNTEAFF. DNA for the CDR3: TGTGCCAGCAGTGCGGACGGGAACACTGAAGCTTTCTTT.